A selection of T cell receptor beta chains follows, all from one sample in a study of blood T cell repertoires in COVID-19. Produced via immunoSEQ multiplex PCR; TCRdb's table is partial and in-frame only. The sample holds approximately 390,000 clones, 80% to 90% seen once. Specimen: peripheral blood. The receptors originated from a woman in her sixties with COVID-19, enrolled during active disease. The CDR3 runs from the conserved cysteine through the conserved F or W. Size is omitted from some rows. Given values are once, few, many or a class for expanded clones.

TRBV7-6 - CASSPWTASTDTQYF
TRBV28 - CASSLFGGLGNQPQHF
TRBV5-1 - CASSFYQRGDNEQFF
TRBV29-1 - CSVTGTGFTEQYF
TRBV27 - CASSFAGGVNQPQHF
TRBV5-1 - CASRLEGGPAYEQYF
TRBV13 - CASSLRRGGETQYF
TRBV27 - CASRRQGDSYEQYF
TRBV6-5 - CASSRGQGADTQYF
TRBV5-1 once CASSSNQETQYF
TRBV29-1 - CSVPDQGFSGGGYNEQFF
TRBV11-2 - CASSLDPSQGRFLEQYF
TRBV6-5 - CARGTGSNAGAFF
TRBV30 - CAWSLGTGSTDTQYF
TRBV7-2 - CASSRPGLATYEQYF
TRBV2 - CASRGDLNTGELFF
TRBV5-1 - CASSLGTSGGDEQYF
TRBV19 - CASTTQGAFGEKLFF
TRBV5-5 - CASSLSTGYGGEAFF
TRBV7-3 - CASSSGDPGGYEQFF
TRBV9 - CASSVVSGGANEQFF
TRBV7-8 - CASSSGRQDQETQYF
TRBV5-1 - CASSLIIGTPNTEAFF
TRBV19 few CASSMRYNAEAFF
TRBV10-1 - CASSRGVAGLDTQYF
TRBV19 - CASSSLGQGYYGYTF
TRBV3-1/TRBV3-2 - CASSHSQFRQGTNEKLFF
TRBV18 - CASSPGTQNTGELFF
TRBV5-1 - CASSLVGADGYTF
TRBV7-2 once CASSPEPQGARGQPQHF
TRBV3-1/TRBV3-2 once CASSSGLLPGELFF
TRBV19 - CASTGTGGRYGYTF